The 27 T cell receptor beta chains in this list originate from one sample, sequenced in a study of blood T cell repertoires in COVID-19. Libraries were prepared by immunoSEQ multiplex PCR; TCRdb keeps only in-frame clonotypes and omits some of them. Among 84,000 or so clones listed, around 90% were seen once. Sequencing input: peripheral blood. Every receptor here comes from a man in his 70s with acute or convalescent COVID-19.

The chain employs TRBV5-6 and TRBJ2-7; 9 bases line up with TRBD2. The CDR3 loop spans 15 amino acids. With 4 bases clipped from V and 2 bases from J, the junction kept 7 bases outside the gene matches. Per the germline V gene, CDR1 is SGHDT and CDR2 is YYEEEE. DNA for the CDR3: TGTGCCAGCAGCCGGCGGGAGGGGTTGACCTACGAGCAGTACTTC. It specifies CASSRREGLTYEQYF. Full variable domain (rest looked up from reference TRBV5-6 and TRBJ2-7): DAGVTQSPTHLIKTRGQQVTLRCSPKSGHDTVSWYQQALGQGPQFIFQYYEEEERQRGNFPDRFSGHQFPNYSSELNVNALLLGDSALYLCASSRREGLTYEQYFGPGTRLTVT.

The sample holds a few counts of this clone. Other DNA sequences within the sample encode an identical CDR3. This chain connects TRBV4-1 to TRBJ2-7; D is uncertain. CDR3 length: 13 amino acids. V was trimmed by 1 base and J by 0 bases, leaving 4 bases between them. The germline V gene has CDR1 MGHRA and CDR2 YSYEKL. CDR3 loop: CASSQGSSYEQYF. CDR3 DNA: TGCGCCAGCAGCCAAGGGAGCTCCTACGAGCAGTACTTC.

The chain has TRBV10-3 and TRBJ2-6, with TRBD1 matching 8 bases. The CDR3 contains 17 residues. After removal of 3 bases from V and 4 bases from J, the junction contained 8 bases not matched to a gene. Germline CDR1 reads ENHRY; CDR2 reads SYGVKD. The CDR3 sequence: CAISDKGRGLGANVLTF. The CDR3 coding sequence is TGTGCCATCAGTGACAAGGGCAGGGGGCTAGGGGCCAACGTCCTGACTTTC.

This chain joins TRBV9 and TRBJ1-4, with D tentatively TRBD1 (5 bases). Trimming cost V 4 bases and J 2 bases, with 24 bases left between them. Germline loops: CDR1 SGDLS, CDR2 YYNGEE. CDR3 length: 19 amino acids. The CDR3, as DNA: TGTGCCAGCAGCCCCGGGGGGGGACGGGGGTTGTACACTAATGAAAAACTGTTTTTT. The encoded protein is CASSPGGGRGLYTNEKLFF.

The chain couples TRBV27 to TRBJ2-1; 14 bases fit TRBD2. The germline V gene encodes CDR1 MNHEY and CDR2 SMNVEV (reference sequence). The CDR3 length is 18 residues. The V segment lost 5 bases and the J segment 4 bases; nucleotides outside the gene matches: 10. CDR3 sequence reads: CASSPGTSGRGVYNEQFF. The CDR3, as DNA: TGTGCCAGCAGTCCCGGGACTAGCGGGAGAGGTGTGTACAATGAGCAGTTCTTC.

V usage is TRBV7-2 and J usage is TRBJ2-3, with 8 bases matching TRBD2. Germline trimming cut 5 bases from V and 0 bases from J; bases unmatched to any gene: 7. The CDR3 sequence is 16 residues long. The germline V gene has CDR1 SGHTA and CDR2 FQGNSA. CDR3 protein: CASSPRGGSSTDTQYF. CDR3 DNA sequence: TGTGCCAGCAGCCCTCGGGGGGGTTCTAGCACAGATACGCAGTATTTT.

This clone was seen a single time. The V call is TRBV7-9, the J call TRBJ1-4; TRBD1 matches at 7 bases. CDR1 is SEHNR and CDR2 is FQNEAQ in the germline V gene (reference sequence). CDR3 length equals 14 residues. J was trimmed by 1 base and V by 10 bases; bases with no gene match: 6. The CDR3 loop reads CATPGGGTNEKLFF. The CDR3 nucleotides are TGTGCCACCCCAGGGGGAGGAACTAATGAAAAACTGTTTTTT. The full variable domain, its missing parts supplied by reference TRBV7-9 and TRBJ1-4, is DTGVSQNPRHKITKRGQNVTFRCDPISEHNRLYWYRQTLGQGPEFLTYFQNEAQLEKSRLLSDRFSAERPKGSFSTLEIQRTEQGDSAMYLCATPGGGTNEKLFFGSGTQLSVL.

The genes are TRBV6-5 and TRBJ2-7, with a tentative D call TRBD1 (8 bases). V was pared by 5 bases and J by 4 bases, with 15 bases between. The germline gives CDR1 MNHEY, CDR2 SVGAGI. The CDR3 length is 14 residues. CDR3 protein: CASSRGQGGYEQYF. The CDR3 DNA follows: TGTGCCAGCAGTAGAGGACAGGGAGGGTACGAGCAGTACTTC.

The chain is built from TRBV12-3 or TRBV12-4 and TRBJ1-6; D remains ambiguous. The germline V and J ends were trimmed by 7 bases and 8 bases, with 9 bases remaining between them. This CDR3 spans 12 amino acids. For the CDR3, the DNA is TGTGCCAGCACCCTTAGTGATTCACCCCTCCACTTT. Protein: CASTLSDSPLHF.

The genes are TRBV28 and TRBJ1-5, with D perhaps matching TRBD1 (6 bases). The germline V and J ends were trimmed by 8 bases and 4 bases, with 9 bases remaining between them. The CDR3 sequence is 12 residues long. Germline assignment: CDR1 MDHEN and CDR2 SYDVKM. The CDR3 DNA sequence: TGTGCCAGCTCGAGGGGGAATCAGCCCCAGCATTTT. Its translation: CASSRGNQPQHF.

This clone was picked up a small number of times. The chain combines TRBV2 with TRBJ1-2, with 7 bases aligning to TRBD1. This CDR3 region has 15 residues. Germline V CDR1 and CDR2: SNHLY, FYNNEI. With V trimmed by 1 base and J by 5 bases, 7 bases remained unmatched. The CDR3 nucleotides are TGTGCCAGCAGTGAAGAGGCAGGGGGTTGGTATGGCTACACCTTC. Translating gives CASSEEAGGWYGYTF.

This chain connects TRBV7-2 to TRBJ2-7; TRBD1 aligns across 7 bases. There are 14 residues in the CDR3. CDR1 is SGHTA, CDR2 FQGNSA, per germline. V shed 2 bases and J 2 bases; nucleotides not matched to a gene: 3. DNA for the CDR3: TGTGCCAGCAGCTTACAGGGGGACCCCTACGAGCAGTACTTC. Its translation: CASSLQGDPYEQYF.

V and J are TRBV2 and TRBJ2-2; possible D gene TRBD1, 5 bases. The CDR3 is 15 amino acids. Germline CDR1 is SNHLY and CDR2 is FYNNEI. Trimming pared 9 bases from V and 0 bases from J, leaving 14 bases between. CDR3 region: CASGTGNANTGELFF. CDR3 DNA: TGTGCCAGTGGTACAGGTAACGCGAACACCGGGGAGCTGTTTTTT.

The chain joins TRBV7-3 to TRBJ2-1; no definite D call. Germline loops: CDR1 SGHTA, CDR2 FQGTGA. V was clipped by 1 base and J by 10 bases, with 8 bases between them. CDR3 length: 12 amino acids. The CDR3 region is CASSLRAGEQFF. CDR3 nucleotides: TGTGCCAGCAGCTTAAGGGCCGGCGAGCAGTTCTTC.

The rearrangement uses TRBV10-2 and TRBJ2-7; maybe TRBD1 (6 bases). Per germline, CDR1 WSHSY and CDR2 SAAADI. The CDR3 totals 16 residues. The V and J ends lost 3 bases and 0 bases respectively, with 15 bases between them. The CDR3 loop is CASSDVGQGISYEQYF. The CDR3 bases are TGCGCCAGCAGTGATGTGGGGCAGGGGATCTCCTACGAGCAGTACTTC.

The gene calls are TRBV15 and TRBJ1-1; tentatively, D is TRBD1 (6 bases). Germline V CDR1 and CDR2: LNHNV, YYDKDF (reference sequence). The CDR3 is 14 amino acids. V was trimmed by 5 bases and J by 4 bases, leaving 14 bases between them. The CDR3 DNA reads TGTGCCACCAGCGGGAACCCCAGGGGCACTGAAGCTTTCTTT. It is translated as CATSGNPRGTEAFF. Using reference TRBV15 and TRBJ1-1 for the parts outside the CDR3, the full variable domain is DAMVIQNPRYQVTQFGKPVTLSCSQTLNHNVMYWYQQKSSQAPKLLFHYYDKDFNNEADTPDNFQSRRPNTSFCFLDIRSPGLGDTAMYLCATSGNPRGTEAFFGQGTRLTVV.

CDR3 in DNA: TGCGCCAGCAGCTTGGCGGCAGGGGAACCAGGACTGTTTTTT. Translation: CASSLAAGEPGLFF. The chain couples TRBV5-1 to TRBJ1-4; possible D gene TRBD1, 6 bases. The V and J ends lost 0 bases and 13 bases respectively, with 16 bases between them. From germline, CDR1 is SGHRS and CDR2 YFSETQ. The CDR3 consists of 14 residues.

This clone was seen only once. This chain joins TRBV4-1 and TRBJ1-4, with D uncertain. V lost 0 bases to trimming and J lost 5 bases, with 13 bases between them. The CDR3 consists of 16 residues. Germline CDR1 and CDR2: MGHRA and YSYEKL. CDR3 protein: CASSQDLVRRNEKLFF. The CDR3 region has the DNA TGCGCCAGCAGCCAAGATCTGGTTCGGAGGAATGAAAAACTGTTTTTT.

This chain links TRBV28 with TRBJ1-1; 8 bases agree with TRBD1. Germline V gene data show CDR1 as MDHEN and CDR2 as SYDVKM. Germline trimming cut 4 bases from V and 8 bases from J; bases unmatched to any gene: 9. The CDR3 runs 14 residues. The CDR3 DNA is TGTGCCAGCAGTTACCGGACAGGGATGAGAGAAGCTTTCTTT. Protein: CASSYRTGMREAFF.

The chain has TRBV7-9 and TRBJ2-7; a weak D match, TRBD1 (5 bases). V was pared by 5 bases and J by 0 bases, with 14 bases between. Germline assignment: CDR1 SEHNR and CDR2 FQNEAQ (reference sequence). This CDR3 region has 15 residues. The DNA for the CDR3 is TGTGCCAGCAGCCTATGGCAGGGTAGCTCCTACGAGCAGTACTTC. It codes for CASSLWQGSSYEQYF.

This clone was counted once. The chain links TRBV28 to TRBJ1-5; D unclear. CDR1 and CDR2 (germline): MDHEN, SYDVKM. The V and J ends lost 5 bases and 4 bases respectively, with 3 bases between them. This CDR3 contains 11 residues. DNA for the CDR3: TGTGCCAGCAGTCAAAATCAGCCCCAGCATTTT. The encoded protein is CASSQNQPQHF.

This clone was found a few times. The V gene is TRBV5-1, the J gene TRBJ2-1; 11 bases map to TRBD1. J was trimmed by 10 bases and V by 0 bases; bases with no gene match: 6. The CDR3 runs 15 residues. Germline-derived CDR1 and CDR2 are SGHRS and YFSETQ. The CDR3 coding sequence is TGCGCCAGCAGCTTGGCTGGGACAGGGGGAGAGGAGCAGTTCTTC. Its protein is CASSLAGTGGEEQFF.

The chain carries TRBV18 and TRBJ1-2, with 9 bases aligning to TRBD1. There are 14 residues in the CDR3. V shed 6 bases, J shed 4 bases, and the junction held 6 bases outside the gene matches. The germline CDR1 and CDR2 sequences are KGHSH and LQKENI. Here the CDR3 reads CASSPGQGAYGYTF. CDR3 bases: TGTGCCAGCTCCCCGGGACAGGGCGCCTATGGCTACACCTTC.

This chain joins TRBV19 and TRBJ2-7; 8 nucleotides agree with TRBD1. The CDR3 has 12 amino acids. In germline, CDR1 is LNHDA, CDR2 SQIVND (reference sequence). With 7 bases clipped from V and 3 bases from J, the junction kept 2 bases outside the gene matches. As DNA, the CDR3 is TGTGCCAGTACCGACAGGGGCTACGAGCAGTACTTC. Encoded protein: CASTDRGYEQYF. Full variable domain (missing parts from reference TRBV19 and TRBJ2-7): DGGITQSPKYLFRKEGQNVTLSCEQNLNHDAMYWYRQDPGQGLRLIYYSQIVNDFQKGDIAEGYSVSREKKESFPLTVTSAQKNPTAFYLCASTDRGYEQYFGPGTRLTVT.

The V call is TRBV5-5, the J call TRBJ2-1; D is uncertain. The CDR3 consists of 15 residues. The ends were cut back, 2 bases at V and 0 bases at J, with 9 bases in the middle. The germline V gene encodes CDR1 SGHKS and CDR2 YYEKEE (reference sequence). The CDR3 DNA reads TGTGCCAGCAGCTTCGACACCCTCTCCTACAATGAGCAGTTCTTC. This codes for CASSFDTLSYNEQFF.

The rearrangement joins TRBV5-1 to TRBJ1-1; 8 bases match TRBD1. Per the germline V gene, CDR1 is SGHRS and CDR2 is YFSETQ. V lost 4 bases to trimming and J lost 1 base; unmatched junction nucleotides: 9. The CDR3 is 16 residues long. This chain's CDR3 is CASSPPGQDTNTEAFF. CDR3 nucleotide sequence: TGCGCCAGCAGCCCGCCGGGACAGGACACGAACACTGAAGCTTTCTTT.

The chain employs TRBV27 and TRBJ2-2; weak D call: TRBD1 (5 bases). Germline V gives CDR1 MNHEY, CDR2 SMNVEV (reference sequence). The CDR3 loop spans 17 amino acids. The V and J ends lost 7 bases and 7 bases respectively, with 25 bases between them. For the CDR3, the DNA is TGTGCCAGCACTAAGGGAAGCAGGGCGGTACCTAGCGGGGAGCTGTTTTTT. Translating gives CASTKGSRAVPSGELFF.